The T cell receptor beta chain described here comes from a study of OX40 agonist ivuxolimab in advanced cancers. There are 16 residues in the CDR3. The germline gives CDR1 SEHNR, CDR2 FQNEAQ (reference sequence). Between the trimmed V and J ends, which lost 1 base and 3 bases, there was a span of 13 bases. Profiled with immunoSEQ multiplex PCR; TCRdb holds only in-frame clones, not every one. The table has approximately 60,000 clones, over 75% seen once. Source: CD4+ or CD8+ T cells sorted from blood, taken in a trial of the OX40 agonist ivuxolimab. The chain is built from TRBV7-9 and TRBJ2-4, with a possible D match to TRBD2 (5 bases). This clonotype was obtained from an adult with an advanced solid tumor such as melanoma, head and neck, liver or kidney cancer. CDR3 residues: CASSLEPGKGKNIQYF. In DNA, the CDR3 is TGTGCCAGCAGCTTAGAGCCGGGGAAAGGCAAAAACATTCAGTACTTC.